The sequence of this T cell receptor (beta chain) was determined in a study of cytomegalovirus exposure and HLA in healthy donors. This clone was detected only a few times. CDR3 size: 13 residues. Germline CDR1 and CDR2: SNHLY and FYNNEI. The V end lost 6 bases, the J end lost 7 bases, and 15 bases lay between the germline ends. In the PCR, 60 Vbeta and 13 Jbeta primers were used. Profiling relied on immunoSEQ multiplex PCR, and the TCRdb table lists in-frame clones only, not all of them. This sample has 110,000 to 150,000 clones; around 79% occur once, and the top ten carry around 9.1%. The sequenced sample consisted of PBMCs. The J gene is TRBJ1-1, the V gene TRBV2; D unresolved. This clonotype originated in a woman aged 45-65 years in good health and CMV-seropositive. The CDR3 sequence: CASSPEEVGEAFF. The CDR3 DNA reads as TGTGCCAGCAGCCCCGAGGAGGTCGGTGAAGCTTTCTTT. The whole variable domain, remainder taken from reference TRBV2 and TRBJ1-1, is EPEVTQTPSHQVTQMGQEVILRCVPISNHLYFYWYRQILGQKVEFLVSFYNNEISEKSEIFDDQFSVERPDGSNFTLKIRSTKLEDSAMYFCASSPEEVGEAFFGQGTRLTVV.